Below, 25 T cell receptor beta chains from the same sample are listed, as sequenced in a study of shared T cell receptors in the human thymus. Produced via immunoSEQ multiplex PCR; TCRdb's table is partial and in-frame only. The data show 700,000 to 750,000 clones, 75% to 90% seen once. This sample was also put to use in a study of human thymus T cells.

The specimen was thymocytes. These TCRs come from a girl in the first two years of life with a congenital heart defect.

The gene calls are TRBV7-6 and TRBJ1-2; 8 bases map to TRBD1. From germline, CDR1 is SGHVS and CDR2 FNYEAQ. CDR3 length: 15 residues. V dropped 0 bases and J dropped 4; count of bases not matched to a gene: 4. The CDR3 DNA follows: TGTGCCAGCAGCTTAGCCGCGGACAGGGCCTATGGCTACACCTTC. This encodes CASSLAADRAYGYTF.

This chain joins TRBV5-1 and TRBJ2-4; a weak D match, TRBD2 (6 bases). The CDR3 consists of 18 residues. Deletions cut 0 bases from V and 7 bases from J, with 23 bases between. The germline V gene encodes CDR1 SGHRS and CDR2 YFSETQ. CDR3 sequence reads: CASSLAVAEPNEINIQYF. The CDR3 DNA reads as TGCGCCAGCAGCTTGGCGGTAGCGGAACCCAACGAAATTAACATTCAGTACTTC.

The chain employs TRBV19 and TRBJ1-6; D possibly corresponds to TRBD1 (5 bases). The CDR3 contains 13 residues. Germline V gives CDR1 LNHDA, CDR2 SQIVND (reference sequence). Trimming shortened V by 5 bases and J by 5 bases, and 7 bases separated the two germline ends. CDR3 sequence reads: CASSARDNSPLHF. The DNA for the CDR3 is TGTGCCAGTAGTGCCAGGGATAATTCACCCCTCCACTTT.

The table lists this clone with a few counts. The chain uses TRBV7-3 and TRBJ2-1; the match to TRBD2 covers 12 bases. V trimming: 1 base; J trimming: 4 bases; junction bases outside the gene matches: 5. Germline V gene data show CDR1 as SGHTA and CDR2 as FQGTGA. CDR3 size: 17 residues. Here the CDR3 reads CASSLMASGGVYNEQFF. DNA for the CDR3: TGTGCCAGCAGCTTAATGGCTAGCGGGGGGGTTTACAATGAGCAGTTCTTC.

This clone was found once. V and J are TRBV7-2 and TRBJ1-2; D unresolved. CDR3 length: 13 residues. Trimming cost V 3 bases and J 4 bases, with 9 bases left between them. The germline gives CDR1 SGHTA, CDR2 FQGNSA. The chain's CDR3 is CASSFITAYGYTF. DNA for the CDR3: TGTGCCAGCAGCTTCATAACAGCCTATGGCTACACCTTC.

This clone occurred once. V and J are TRBV6-4 and TRBJ2-1; 9 bases line up with TRBD1. This CDR3 is 16 amino acids long. Trimming cost V 0 bases and J 9 bases; bases outside gene matches: 9. CDR1 MRHNA and CDR2 SNTAGT come from the germline V gene. The CDR3 DNA follows: TGTGCCAGCAGTGACTCGTACAGGGGGCGTGGGACTGAGCAGTTCTTC. Protein: CASSDSYRGRGTEQFF.

CDR3 protein: CASSLDGPGQRYEQYF. DNA of the CDR3: TGTGCCAGCAGCTTAGATGGGCCGGGACAGCGATACGAGCAGTACTTC. V is TRBV7-9 and J is TRBJ2-7; 7 bases fit TRBD1. The CDR3 extends over 16 amino acids. Trimming at V came to 1 base and at J to 4 bases, leaving 10 bases not matched to a gene. In germline, CDR1 is SEHNR, CDR2 FQNEAQ (reference sequence).

The chain carries TRBV7-3 and TRBJ1-1, with TRBD1 matching over 8 bases. The germline V gene has CDR1 SGHTA and CDR2 FQGTGA. The V segment lost 5 bases and the J segment 0 bases; nucleotides outside the gene matches: 11. The length of the CDR3 is 17 residues. The CDR3 sequence: CASSRGRGPLLNTEAFF. In nucleotides, the CDR3 is TGTGCCAGCAGCCGGGGCAGGGGGCCTTTATTGAACACTGAAGCTTTCTTT.

V usage is TRBV19 and J usage is TRBJ2-3; 11 bases agree with TRBD2. The junction had 7 bases not matched to a gene; V was cut back by 3 bases and J by 2 bases. Germline CDR1 LNHDA, CDR2 SQIVND (reference sequence). The CDR3 consists of 17 residues. The CDR3 DNA is TGTGCCAGTAGTATGACTAGCGGGGACCTATACACAGATACGCAGTATTTT. This encodes CASSMTSGDLYTDTQYF.

V usage is TRBV4-3 and J usage is TRBJ1-4, with a possible D match to TRBD1 (5 bases). This CDR3 comprises 17 residues. Trimming removed 4 bases from V and 0 bases from J, with 15 bases in between. The germline gives CDR1 LGHNA, CDR2 YSLEER. The chain's CDR3 is CASSLETGDTTNEKLFF. CDR3 DNA: TGCGCCAGCAGCCTAGAAACAGGAGATACAACTAATGAAAAACTGTTTTTT.

V gene TRBV6-5 combines with J gene TRBJ2-7; no firm D call. CDR3 length: 16 amino acids. V was pared by 2 bases and J by 0 bases, with 14 bases between. Germline V gene data show CDR1 as MNHEY and CDR2 as SVGAGI. CDR3 bases: TGTGCCAGCAGTTACGTTCCAAGCGCGATCTCCTACGAGCAGTACTTC. It is translated as CASSYVPSAISYEQYF.

In this sample, this clone turned up a few times. This sequence joins TRBV28 and TRBJ2-7; D not certain. V was shortened by 1 base and J by 4 bases, with 8 bases between the two germline ends. The CDR3 spans 13 residues. Germline V gene sequence: CDR1 MDHEN, CDR2 SYDVKM. The CDR3 region has the DNA TGTGCCAGCAGTTTATTCGCTCAGTACGAGCAGTACTTC. It translates to CASSLFAQYEQYF.

This chain links TRBV7-9 with TRBJ1-6; D remains ambiguous. CDR3 length: 15 amino acids. The germline gives CDR1 SEHNR, CDR2 FQNEAQ (reference sequence). Trimming cost V 5 bases and J 10 bases, with 18 bases left between them. CDR3 DNA: TGTGCCAGCAGCCATTCCCGGGGAACTGCCTCACCCCTCCACTTT. Amino acid sequence: CASSHSRGTASPLHF.

V is TRBV6-4 and J is TRBJ1-6, with D perhaps matching TRBD1 (6 bases). CDR3 length: 14 residues. Germline CDR1 MRHNA, CDR2 SNTAGT. V shed 4 bases and J shed 8 bases, with 12 bases lying between them. The CDR3 DNA sequence: TGTGCCAGCAGTGCAGGGGATCTCGATTCACCCCTCCACTTT. Amino acid sequence: CASSAGDLDSPLHF.

The rearrangement uses TRBV10-3 and TRBJ2-1; 7 bases are a match to TRBD1. CDR1 is ENHRY, CDR2 SYGVKD, per germline. The CDR3 is 18 residues long. V shed 2 bases and J 4 bases; nucleotides not matched to a gene: 14. The CDR3 spells CAISEAETTEQGYNEQFF. DNA for the CDR3: TGTGCCATCAGTGAGGCGGAAACAACTGAACAGGGGTACAATGAGCAGTTCTTC.

The V gene is TRBV18, the J gene TRBJ2-7; the D gene is possibly TRBD1 (6 bases). The germline V and J ends were trimmed by 3 bases and 2 bases, with 11 bases remaining between them. Germline V lookup: CDR1 KGHSH, CDR2 LQKENI. This CDR3 is 14 amino acids long. The CDR3: CASSPAQGPYEQYF. The CDR3 DNA follows: TGTGCCAGCTCACCCGCCCAGGGGCCCTACGAGCAGTACTTC.

The gene calls are TRBV7-2 and TRBJ1-6; TRBD1 is a possible D gene (5 bases). The V and J ends lost 0 bases and 9 bases respectively, with 15 bases between them. The CDR3 length is 16 residues. Germline V gene sequence: CDR1 SGHTA, CDR2 FQGNSA. Here the CDR3 DNA reads TGTGCCAGCAGCTTAGCATCAGCGGGGCGAACTTCACCCCTCCACTTT. Translated, it gives CASSLASAGRTSPLHF.

The chain couples TRBV5-1 to TRBJ2-6, with a possible D match to TRBD2 (5 bases). This CDR3 region has 16 residues. Germline-derived CDR1 and CDR2 are SGHRS and YFSETQ. Between the trimmed V and J ends, which lost 0 bases and 2 bases, there was a span of 9 bases. The CDR3 nucleotides are TGCGCCAGCAGCTTGGACGTCGGGGCTGGGGCCAACGTCCTGACTTTC. Amino acid sequence: CASSLDVGAGANVLTF.

The chain uses TRBV7-6 and TRBJ2-2, with 12 nucleotides matching TRBD1. The CDR3 runs to 19 residues. Looked up from germline, CDR1 is SGHVS and CDR2 is FNYEAQ. V shed 5 bases and J 5 bases; nucleotides not matched to a gene: 15. CDR3 DNA: TGTGCCAGCAGCGGCCCCGGGACAGGGGGCGCGAGGGGTACCGGGGAGCTGTTTTTT. As protein: CASSGPGTGGARGTGELFF.

This clone was seen only once. The chain is built from TRBV9 and TRBJ2-1; D is perhaps TRBD1 (5 bases). Looked up from germline, CDR1 is SGDLS and CDR2 is YYNGEE. Trimming left V 3 bases short and J 6 bases short, with 22 bases between. The CDR3 length is 17 residues. The DNA of the CDR3 is TGTGCCAGCAGCGCACTCTGGGGCGATTGGCGATTCAATGAGCAGTTCTTC. Translating gives CASSALWGDWRFNEQFF.

The V call is TRBV27, the J call TRBJ2-2; 9 bases fit TRBD1. In germline, CDR1 is MNHEY, CDR2 SMNVEV (reference sequence). V shed 6 bases, J shed 5 bases, and the junction held 7 bases outside the gene matches. CDR3 size: 15 residues. CDR3 in amino acids: CASSHRGRWTGELFF. CDR3 coding DNA: TGTGCCAGCAGCCACAGGGGGCGGTGGACCGGGGAGCTGTTTTTT.

The genes are TRBV10-3 and TRBJ1-2, with 8 positions matching TRBD1. V dropped 10 bases and J dropped 4; count of bases not matched to a gene: 26. This CDR3 is built from 19 residues. Germline V gene data show CDR1 as ENHRY and CDR2 as SYGVKD. The CDR3 nucleotides are TGTGCCACCAATGCGCCGGATCCCAGGGGGCGAAGCTTCTTCTATGGCTACACCTTC. Its protein is CATNAPDPRGRSFFYGYTF.

This CDR3 is CASRPTRIQRGTLRGTQYF. The CDR3 bases are TGTGCCAGCAGGCCGACTCGGATCCAGCGGGGGACCCTAAGGGGTACGCAGTATTTT. This chain connects TRBV28 to TRBJ2-3; 8 positions match TRBD2. With V trimmed by 6 bases and J by 8 bases, 25 bases remained unmatched. In germline, CDR1 is MDHEN, CDR2 SYDVKM. The CDR3 has 19 residues.

V gene TRBV2 combines with J gene TRBJ1-5; no clear D gene. This CDR3 spans 12 amino acids. The germline V and J ends were trimmed by 4 bases and 2 bases, with 3 bases remaining between them. Germline loops: CDR1 SNHLY, CDR2 FYNNEI. CDR3 in amino acids: CASSAGNQPQHF. The CDR3 bases are TGTGCCAGCAGTGCTGGCAATCAGCCCCAGCATTTT.

This clone was observed once. V and J are TRBV5-1 and TRBJ2-2; D not certain. The CDR3 is 17 residues long. V gave up 4 bases and J gave up 1 base, with 17 bases separating them. Germline V CDR1 and CDR2: SGHRS, YFSETQ. The CDR3 is CASSPTPQLLNTGELFF. The CDR3 bases are TGCGCCAGCAGCCCCACCCCACAGCTCCTGAACACCGGGGAGCTGTTTTTT.